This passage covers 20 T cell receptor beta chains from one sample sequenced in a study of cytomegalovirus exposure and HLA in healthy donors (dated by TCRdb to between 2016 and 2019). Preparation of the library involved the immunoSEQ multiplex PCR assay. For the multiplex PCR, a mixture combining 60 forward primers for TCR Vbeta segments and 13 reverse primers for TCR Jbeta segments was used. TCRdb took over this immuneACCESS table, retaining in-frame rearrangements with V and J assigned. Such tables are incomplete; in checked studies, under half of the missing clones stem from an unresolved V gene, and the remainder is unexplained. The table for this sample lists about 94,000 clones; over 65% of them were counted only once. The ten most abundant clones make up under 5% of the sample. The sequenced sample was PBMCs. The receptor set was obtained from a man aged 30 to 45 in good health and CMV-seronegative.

CDR3 region: CASSKDDVAASSSNYGYTF. The CDR3 DNA is TGTGCCAGCAGCAAAGACGATGTGGCCGCGAGTAGCTCGAACTATGGCTACACCTTC. The chain combines TRBV21-1 with TRBJ1-2. TRBV21-1 is a pseudogene locus. The CDR3 sequence is 19 residues long.

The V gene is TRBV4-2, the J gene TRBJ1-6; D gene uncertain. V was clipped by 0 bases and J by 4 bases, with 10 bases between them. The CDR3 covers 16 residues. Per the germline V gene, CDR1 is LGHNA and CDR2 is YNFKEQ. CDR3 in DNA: TGTGCCAGCAGCCAAGATGAGGGAAGGTATAATTCACCCCTCCACTTT. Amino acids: CASSQDEGRYNSPLHF.

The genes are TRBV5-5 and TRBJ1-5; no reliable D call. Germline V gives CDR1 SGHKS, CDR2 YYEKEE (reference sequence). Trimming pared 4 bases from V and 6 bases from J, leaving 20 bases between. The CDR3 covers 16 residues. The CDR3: CASSPRPTTGIQPQHF. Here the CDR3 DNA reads TGTGCCAGCAGCCCTAGACCCACGACGGGGATTCAGCCCCAGCATTTT.

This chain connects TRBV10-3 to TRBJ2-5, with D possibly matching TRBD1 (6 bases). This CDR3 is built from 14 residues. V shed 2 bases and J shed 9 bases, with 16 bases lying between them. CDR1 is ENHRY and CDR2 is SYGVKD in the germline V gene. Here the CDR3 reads CAISEIEGEGAQYF. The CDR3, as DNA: TGTGCCATCAGTGAGATAGAGGGCGAGGGGGCCCAGTACTTC.

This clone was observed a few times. DNA for the CDR3: TGCGCCAGCAGTGATTTTTGGGCCGGGGGAAAGGGTAGTTTAGAGACCCAGTACTTC. Protein sequence: CASSDFWAGGKGSLETQYF. The chain couples TRBV10-2 to TRBJ2-5, with a weak D call TRBD2 (6 bases). The germline V gene has CDR1 WSHSY and CDR2 SAAADI. This CDR3 is 19 amino acids long. V was trimmed by 3 bases and J by 4 bases, leaving 27 bases between them.

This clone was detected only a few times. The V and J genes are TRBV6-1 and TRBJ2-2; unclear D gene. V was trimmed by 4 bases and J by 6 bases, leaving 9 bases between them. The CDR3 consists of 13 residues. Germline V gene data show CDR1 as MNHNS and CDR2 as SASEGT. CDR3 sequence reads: CASSAARPGELFF. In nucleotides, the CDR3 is TGTGCCAGCAGTGCGGCTAGGCCCGGGGAGCTGTTTTTT.

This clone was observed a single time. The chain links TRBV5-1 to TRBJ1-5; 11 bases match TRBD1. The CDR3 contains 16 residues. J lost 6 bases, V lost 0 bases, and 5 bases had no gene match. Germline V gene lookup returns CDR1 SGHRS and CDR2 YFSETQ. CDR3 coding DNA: TGCGCCAGCAGCTTGGGGGGGACAGGGGGTAGTCAGCCCCAGCATTTT. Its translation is CASSLGGTGGSQPQHF.

As DNA, the CDR3 is TGTGCCAGTACGGGGGGATCGAACACTGAAGCTTTCTTT. It specifies CASTGGSNTEAFF. V is TRBV19 and J is TRBJ1-1, with D perhaps matching TRBD1 (5 bases). This CDR3 is built from 13 residues. CDR1 and CDR2 from the germline V gene are LNHDA and SQIVND (reference sequence). The V end was cut by 7 bases, the J end by 1 base, with 10 bases between.

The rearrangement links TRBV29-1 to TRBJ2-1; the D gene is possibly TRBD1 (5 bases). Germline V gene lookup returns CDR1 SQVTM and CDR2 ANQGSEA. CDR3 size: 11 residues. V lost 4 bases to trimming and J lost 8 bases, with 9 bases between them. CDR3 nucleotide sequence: TGCAGCGTTGCTGACAGCTATGAGCAGTTCTTC. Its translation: CSVADSYEQFF.

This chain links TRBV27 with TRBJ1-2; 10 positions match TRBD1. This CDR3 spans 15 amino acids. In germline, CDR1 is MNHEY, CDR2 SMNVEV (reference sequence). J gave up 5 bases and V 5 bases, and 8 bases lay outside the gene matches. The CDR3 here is CASSLTGGAGYGYTF. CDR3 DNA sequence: TGTGCCAGCAGTCTGACAGGGGGCGCCGGATATGGCTACACCTTC.

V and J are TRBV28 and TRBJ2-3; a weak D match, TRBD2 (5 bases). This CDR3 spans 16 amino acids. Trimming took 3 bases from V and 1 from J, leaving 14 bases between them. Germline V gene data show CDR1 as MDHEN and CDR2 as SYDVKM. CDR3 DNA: TGTGCCAGCAGTTTCCCGCGGGCGCCCGGCACAGATACGCAGTATTTT. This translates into CASSFPRAPGTDTQYF.

Here the CDR3 DNA reads TGTGCCAGCAGTTCCCGCGGGAGGGTGAAAAACATTCAGTACTTC. Translated: CASSSRGRVKNIQYF. The chain uses TRBV28 and TRBJ2-4; the match to TRBD2 covers 9 bases. Germline V lookup: CDR1 MDHEN, CDR2 SYDVKM. V shed 4 bases and J 4 bases; nucleotides not matched to a gene: 5. The CDR3 loop spans 15 amino acids. The whole variable domain, filled in from reference TRBV28 and TRBJ2-4, reads DVKVTQSSRYLVKRTGEKVFLECVQDMDHENMFWYRQDPGLGLRLIYFSYDVKMKEKGDIPEGYSVSREKKERFSLILESASTNQTSMYLCASSSRGRVKNIQYFGAGTRLSVL.

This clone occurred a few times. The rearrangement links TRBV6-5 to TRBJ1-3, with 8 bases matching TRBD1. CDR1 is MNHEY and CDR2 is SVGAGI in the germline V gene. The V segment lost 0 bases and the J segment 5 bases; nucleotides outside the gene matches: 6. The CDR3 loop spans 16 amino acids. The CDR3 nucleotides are TGTGCCAGCAGTTACTCTTCGGACAGGGCTAGAAACACCATATATTTT. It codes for CASSYSSDRARNTIYF.

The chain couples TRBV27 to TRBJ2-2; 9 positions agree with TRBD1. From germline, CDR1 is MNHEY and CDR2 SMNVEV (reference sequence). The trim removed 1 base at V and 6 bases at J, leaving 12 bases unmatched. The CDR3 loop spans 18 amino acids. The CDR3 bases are TGTGCCAGCAGTTTATTTTTATACGACAGGGGGTCCCCCGGGGAGCTGTTTTTT. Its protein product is CASSLFLYDRGSPGELFF.

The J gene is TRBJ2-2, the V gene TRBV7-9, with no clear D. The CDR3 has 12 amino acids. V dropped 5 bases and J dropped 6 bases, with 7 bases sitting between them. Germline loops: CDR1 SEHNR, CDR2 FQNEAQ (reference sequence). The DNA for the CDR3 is TGTGCCAGCAGCCCGTCGGCCGGGGAGCTGTTTTTT. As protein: CASSPSAGELFF.

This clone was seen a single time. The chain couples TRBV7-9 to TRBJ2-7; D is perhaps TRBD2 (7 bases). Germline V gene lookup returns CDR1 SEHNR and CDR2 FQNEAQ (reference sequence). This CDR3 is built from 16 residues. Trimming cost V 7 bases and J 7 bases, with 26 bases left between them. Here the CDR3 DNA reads TGTGCCAGCACCTCAAGGGGGGAGGGCCCTTATTGGGAGCAGTACTTC. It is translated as CASTSRGEGPYWEQYF.

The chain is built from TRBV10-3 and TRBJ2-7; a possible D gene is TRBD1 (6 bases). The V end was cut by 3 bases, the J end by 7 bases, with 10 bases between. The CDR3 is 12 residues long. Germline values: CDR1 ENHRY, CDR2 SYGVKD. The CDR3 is CAISDQGWEQYF. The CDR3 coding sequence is TGTGCCATCAGTGACCAGGGGTGGGAGCAGTACTTC.

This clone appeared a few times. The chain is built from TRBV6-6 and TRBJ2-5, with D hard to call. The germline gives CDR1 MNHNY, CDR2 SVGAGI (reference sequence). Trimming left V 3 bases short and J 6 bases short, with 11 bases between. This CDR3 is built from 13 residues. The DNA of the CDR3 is TGTGCCAGCAGTTATGAGGAGATGAAGACCCAGTACTTC. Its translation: CASSYEEMKTQYF.

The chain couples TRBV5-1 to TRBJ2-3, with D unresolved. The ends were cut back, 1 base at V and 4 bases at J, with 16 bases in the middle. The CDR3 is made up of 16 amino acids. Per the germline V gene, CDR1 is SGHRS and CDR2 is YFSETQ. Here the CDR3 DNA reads TGCGCCAGCAGCTTGTCCGGGTACCGGGTAGCAGATACGCAGTATTTT. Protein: CASSLSGYRVADTQYF. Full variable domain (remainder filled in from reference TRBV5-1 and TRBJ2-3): KAGVTQTPRYLIKTRGQQVTLSCSPISGHRSVSWYQQTPGQGLQFLFEYFSETQRNKGNFPGRFSGRQFSNSRSEMNVSTLELGDSALYLCASSLSGYRVADTQYFGPGTRLTVL.

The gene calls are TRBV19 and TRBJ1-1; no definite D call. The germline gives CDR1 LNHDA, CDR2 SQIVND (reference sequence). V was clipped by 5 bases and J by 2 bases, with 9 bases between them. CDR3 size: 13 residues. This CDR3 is CASSAKRNTEAFF. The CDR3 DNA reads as TGTGCCAGTAGTGCTAAGCGAAACACTGAAGCTTTCTTT.